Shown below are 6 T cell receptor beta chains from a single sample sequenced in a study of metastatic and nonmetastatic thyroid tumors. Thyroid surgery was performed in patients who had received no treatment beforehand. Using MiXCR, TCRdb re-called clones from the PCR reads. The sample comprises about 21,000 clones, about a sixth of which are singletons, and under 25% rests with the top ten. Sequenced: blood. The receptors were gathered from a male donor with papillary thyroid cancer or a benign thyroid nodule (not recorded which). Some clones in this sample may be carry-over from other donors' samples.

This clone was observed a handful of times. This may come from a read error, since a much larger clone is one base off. The CDR3 region has the DNA TGTGCCAGCAGCCCATTCGACTGCGAGCAGTACTTC. It is translated as CASSPFDCEQYF. This chain uses TRBV5-5 with TRBJ2-7; D not resolved. This CDR3 spans 12 amino acids. The V and J ends lost 4 bases and 6 bases respectively, with 11 bases between them. The germline V gene has CDR1 SGHKS and CDR2 YYEKEE (reference sequence).

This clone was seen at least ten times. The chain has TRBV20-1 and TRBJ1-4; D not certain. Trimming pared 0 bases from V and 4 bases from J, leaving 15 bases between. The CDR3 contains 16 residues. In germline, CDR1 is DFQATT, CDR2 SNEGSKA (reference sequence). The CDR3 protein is CSAREATQLFNEKLFF. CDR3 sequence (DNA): TGCAGTGCTAGAGAGGCCACCCAGCTATTTAATGAAAAACTGTTTTTT.

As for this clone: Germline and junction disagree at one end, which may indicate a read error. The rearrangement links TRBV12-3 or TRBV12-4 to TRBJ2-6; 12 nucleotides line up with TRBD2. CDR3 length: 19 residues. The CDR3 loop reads CASSLGRLAGVPGANVLTF. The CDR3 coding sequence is TGTGCCAGCAGTTTGGGAAGACTAGCGGGGGTGCCTGGGGCCAACGTCCTTACTTTC.

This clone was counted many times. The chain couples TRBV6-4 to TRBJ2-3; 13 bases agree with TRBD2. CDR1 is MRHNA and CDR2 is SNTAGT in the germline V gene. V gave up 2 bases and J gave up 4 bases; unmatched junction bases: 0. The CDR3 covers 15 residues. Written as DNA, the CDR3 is TGTGCCAGCAGTGACGGGACTAGCGGGGCAGATACGCAGTATTTT. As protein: CASSDGTSGADTQYF.

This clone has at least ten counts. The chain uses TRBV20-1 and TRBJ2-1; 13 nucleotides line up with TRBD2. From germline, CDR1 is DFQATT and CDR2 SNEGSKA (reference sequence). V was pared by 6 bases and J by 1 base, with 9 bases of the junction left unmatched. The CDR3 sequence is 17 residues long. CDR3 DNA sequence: TGCAGTGCCCGGACTAGCGGGAGTTTTCATTCCTACAATGAGCAGTTCTTC. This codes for CSARTSGSFHSYNEQFF.

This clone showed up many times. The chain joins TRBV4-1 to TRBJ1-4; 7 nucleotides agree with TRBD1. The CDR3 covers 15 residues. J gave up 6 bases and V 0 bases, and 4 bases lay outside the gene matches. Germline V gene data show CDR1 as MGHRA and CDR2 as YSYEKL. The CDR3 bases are TGCGCCAGCAGCCAAGATGGGCAGGGGGATGAAAAACTGTTTTTT. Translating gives CASSQDGQGDEKLFF.